This T cell receptor (beta chain) was captured by sequencing in a study of blood T cell repertoires in COVID-19. Here immunoSEQ multiplex PCR was the method, and the copy in TCRdb shows in-frame clones only, minus some. The sample has around 110,000 clones; 70% to 85% are singletons. Regarding this clone: Different DNA sequences within this sample yield the same CDR3.

From germline, CDR1 is SGHTA and CDR2 FQGNSA. This CDR3 has 13 residues. V lost 4 bases, J lost 0 bases, and 4 bases lay in between. The V call is TRBV7-2, the J call TRBJ1-5; D is uncertain. The sequence was collected from a man in his 70s with active or convalescent COVID-19. The sequencing sample was made of peripheral blood. The CDR3, as DNA: TGTGCCAGCAGCTCCTATAGCAATCAGCCCCAGCATTTT. The encoded protein is CASSSYSNQPQHF.